This TCR beta chain was profiled in a study of CD8+CD57+ T cells in acquired aplastic anemia. It was genomic DNA that served as the template for profiling TCR beta VDJ and CDR3. TCRdb called the reads again in MiXCR, with one record for every CDR3 protein. The table records 60,000 to 75,000 distinct CDR3 sequences, less than 65% of them present only once. The CDR3 runs 15 residues. V dropped 3 bases and J dropped 7 bases, with 16 bases sitting between them. Germline V CDR1 and CDR2: MGHDK, SYGVNS. The TCR sequence derives from a human donor in good health, serving as a control. The sample consisted of sorted CD4+, CD8+, or CD8+CD57+ T cells (not recorded which) from PBMCs. The chain carries TRBV25-1 and TRBJ2-1, with D perhaps matching TRBD2 (6 bases). DNA of the CDR3: TGTGCCAGCAGTGATTGGACTACCGTTGAAAATGAGCAGTTCTTC. It is translated as CASSDWTTVENEQFF.